This T cell receptor (beta chain) was documented in a study of blood T cell repertoires in COVID-19. Across the study: Researchers got acute and convalescent COVID-19 samples from the United States, Italy and Spain.

The CDR3 loop spans 13 amino acids. Trimming pared 4 bases from V and 1 base from J, leaving 7 bases between. Participants were aged roughly 18 to 90 years, lived in about two dozen US areas, and enrolled virtually. Each participant's cohort was designated according to participant-reported clinical history. Clones were sequenced by immunoSEQ multiplex PCR, and TCRdb holds only the in-frame ones, with some missing. Here the sample spans 380,000 or so clones, approximately 91% being singletons. This TCR was recovered from a woman aged 40-49 years with acute COVID-19. The material sequenced was PBMCs or T cells enriched from blood (not recorded which). This chain joins TRBV12-3 or TRBV12-4 and TRBJ1-1; unclear D gene. In DNA, the CDR3 is TGTGCCAGCAGTTCGCGGTCGAACACTGAAGCTTTCTTT. This codes for CASSSRSNTEAFF.